The rows below give T cell receptor beta chains drawn from one sample of a study of blood T cells in healthy people across ages. TCRdb re-called the 5' RACE reads with MiXCR, one entry per CDR3 protein. The sample contains around 500,000 distinct CDR3 sequences, over 25% of which appear only once. The same sample was also used in a study of T cells of mothers and their children.

Specimen: blood. These TCRs come from a boy between 2 and 10 years old in good health. The CDR3 runs from the conserved cysteine through the conserved F or W. A D gene is named only where the DNA matches it firmly. Clone size is stated in some rows and not others, as once, few, many or a class when expanded.

clone size: few
D gene: TRBD2
J gene: TRBJ2-5
V gene: TRBV12-3/TRBV12-4
CDR3 protein: CATSGGETQYF
CDR3 DNA: TGTGCCACTAGCGGGGGGGAGACCCAGTACTTC

clone size: NA
D gene: NA
J gene: TRBJ2-5
V gene: TRBV6-2/TRBV6-3
CDR3 protein: CASSRGDGGQETQYF
CDR3 DNA: TGTGCCAGCAGCCGGGGAGACGGCGGACAAGAGACCCAGTACTTC

clone size: NA
D gene: TRBD1
J gene: TRBJ2-4
V gene: TRBV20-1
CDR3 protein: CSAKTGGDIQYF
CDR3 DNA: TGCAGTGCTAAGACAGGGGGGGACATTCAGTACTTC

clone size: NA
D gene: TRBD1
J gene: TRBJ1-6
V gene: TRBV7-8
CDR3 protein: CASSFGTGRNSPLHF
CDR3 DNA: TGTGCCAGCAGCTTCGGGACAGGGAGGAATTCACCCCTCCACTTT

clone size: NA
D gene: NA
J gene: TRBJ2-7
V gene: TRBV6-5
CDR3 protein: CASSYSGGGASPYEQYF
CDR3 DNA: TGTGCCAGCAGTTACTCGGGTGGGGGGGCATCCCCCTACGAGCAGTACTTC

clone size: few
D gene: NA
J gene: TRBJ2-5
V gene: TRBV10-3
CDR3 protein: CAIGDRQETQYF
CDR3 DNA: TGTGCCATCGGGGACCGCCAAGAGACCCAGTACTTC

clone size: NA
D gene: NA
J gene: TRBJ1-2
V gene: TRBV11-2
CDR3 protein: CASSRVKYGYTF
CDR3 DNA: TGTGCCAGCAGCCGGGTTAAGTATGGCTACACCTTC

clone size: NA
D gene: NA
J gene: TRBJ2-7
V gene: TRBV7-9
CDR3 protein: CASSTRYLADPTYEQYF
CDR3 DNA: TGTGCCAGCAGCACCCGATACTTAGCGGACCCTACCTACGAGCAGTACTTC

clone size: NA
D gene: TRBD1
J gene: TRBJ1-6
V gene: TRBV7-9
CDR3 protein: CASSPAGQGLSPLHF
CDR3 DNA: TGTGCCAGCAGCCCCGCGGGACAGGGCCTTTCACCCCTCCACTTT

clone size: NA
D gene: NA
J gene: TRBJ2-3
V gene: TRBV6-5
CDR3 protein: CASSYDPGFRTDTQYF
CDR3 DNA: TGTGCCAGCAGTTACGACCCGGGATTTCGGACAGATACGCAGTATTTT

clone size: few
D gene: TRBD2
J gene: TRBJ2-5
V gene: TRBV4-3
CDR3 protein: CASSQAGTTTETQYF
CDR3 DNA: TGCGCCAGCAGCCAAGCAGGGACTACTACCGAGACCCAGTACTTC

clone size: NA
D gene: NA
J gene: TRBJ2-7
V gene: TRBV15
CDR3 protein: CATSPRRSSYEQYF
CDR3 DNA: TGTGCCACCAGCCCCCGACGGAGCTCCTACGAGCAGTACTTC

clone size: NA
D gene: NA
J gene: TRBJ2-5
V gene: TRBV29-1
CDR3 protein: CSVVRVSMETQYF
CDR3 DNA: TGCAGCGTTGTCAGGGTTTCTATGGAGACCCAGTACTTC

clone size: few
D gene: NA
J gene: TRBJ1-2
V gene: TRBV29-1
CDR3 protein: CSVEETGKFYGYTF
CDR3 DNA: TGCAGCGTTGAAGAAACGGGGAAATTCTATGGCTACACCTTC

clone size: NA
D gene: NA
J gene: TRBJ2-2
V gene: TRBV9
CDR3 protein: CASSVVASFPGELFF
CDR3 DNA: TGTGCCAGCAGCGTAGTGGCTAGCTTCCCCGGGGAGCTGTTTTTT

clone size: few
D gene: NA
J gene: TRBJ1-2
V gene: TRBV20-1
CDR3 protein: CSARDDPGKGYTF
CDR3 DNA: TGCAGTGCTAGAGATGATCCGGGCAAGGGCTACACCTTC

clone size: once
D gene: TRBD1
J gene: TRBJ1-4
V gene: TRBV25-1
CDR3 protein: CASSLLLGQGGNEKLFF
CDR3 DNA: TGTGCCAGCAGTTTGTTGCTGGGACAGGGAGGCAATGAAAAGCTGTTTTTT

clone size: NA
D gene: TRBD2
J gene: TRBJ2-7
V gene: TRBV29-1
CDR3 protein: CSVVGRASGGQLSYEQYF
CDR3 DNA: TGCAGCGTTGTAGGCCGGGCTAGCGGGGGGCAACTATCCTACGAGCAGTACTTC

clone size: few
D gene: NA
J gene: TRBJ1-2
V gene: TRBV5-4
CDR3 protein: CASSSQGRDDGYTF
CDR3 DNA: TGTGCCAGCAGCTCACAGGGTAGGGATGATGGCTACACCTTC

clone size: NA
D gene: NA
J gene: TRBJ2-7
V gene: TRBV29-1
CDR3 protein: CSARVLYEQYF
CDR3 DNA: TGCAGCGCCCGGGTCCTCTACGAGCAGTACTTC

clone size: NA
D gene: NA
J gene: TRBJ1-3
V gene: TRBV20-1
CDR3 protein: CSANRVGNTIYF
CDR3 DNA: TGCAGTGCTAATCGGGTGGGAAACACCATATATTTT

clone size: NA
D gene: TRBD2
J gene: TRBJ2-5
V gene: TRBV5-5
CDR3 protein: CAGSPGLAGARGETQYF
CDR3 DNA: TGTGCCGGCAGCCCGGGACTAGCGGGGGCCAGAGGGGAGACCCAGTACTTC

clone size: few
D gene: NA
J gene: TRBJ1-2
V gene: TRBV29-1
CDR3 protein: CSVEVPEGYGYTF
CDR3 DNA: TGCAGCGTTGAAGTGCCGGAAGGCTATGGCTACACCTTC

clone size: NA
D gene: NA
J gene: TRBJ2-7
V gene: TRBV6-5
CDR3 protein: CASGGQGRTYEQYF
CDR3 DNA: TGTGCCAGCGGTGGTCAGGGGCGCACCTACGAGCAGTACTTC

clone size: NA
D gene: NA
J gene: TRBJ2-2
V gene: TRBV7-2
CDR3 protein: CASSSLAANTGELFF
CDR3 DNA: TGTGCCAGCAGCTCTCTGGCTGCGAACACCGGGGAGCTGTTTTTT

clone size: few
D gene: TRBD2
J gene: TRBJ2-7
V gene: TRBV15
CDR3 protein: CATSREGSGGDEQYF
CDR3 DNA: TGTGCCACCAGCAGAGAGGGGTCGGGAGGAGACGAGCAGTACTTC

clone size: NA
D gene: NA
J gene: TRBJ2-3
V gene: TRBV7-2
CDR3 protein: CASSLALDYLGDTQYF
CDR3 DNA: TGTGCCAGCAGCTTAGCGCTGGACTACTTGGGGGATACGCAGTATTTT

clone size: NA
D gene: TRBD2
J gene: TRBJ2-3
V gene: TRBV10-3
CDR3 protein: CATCAGGDTDTQYF
CDR3 DNA: TGTGCCACTTGTGCGGGAGGTGACACAGATACGCAGTATTTT

clone size: NA
D gene: NA
J gene: TRBJ2-7
V gene: TRBV11-2
CDR3 protein: CASSWDGGAYEQYF
CDR3 DNA: TGTGCCAGCAGCTGGGACGGAGGCGCCTACGAGCAGTACTTC

clone size: many
D gene: TRBD2
J gene: TRBJ2-3
V gene: TRBV6-4
CDR3 protein: CASSASGGADTQYF
CDR3 DNA: TGTGCCAGCAGTGCTAGCGGGGGGGCAGATACGCAGTATTTT

clone size: NA
D gene: TRBD1
J gene: TRBJ2-1
V gene: TRBV7-3
CDR3 protein: CASSPTRDRGVSEQFF
CDR3 DNA: TGTGCCAGCAGCCCCACACGGGACAGGGGTGTGAGTGAGCAGTTCTTC

clone size: NA
D gene: NA
J gene: TRBJ2-2
V gene: TRBV30
CDR3 protein: CAWEGRGRTGELFF
CDR3 DNA: TGTGCCTGGGAGGGCCGAGGGAGGACCGGGGAGCTGTTTTTT

clone size: few
D gene: TRBD2
J gene: TRBJ2-7
V gene: TRBV30
CDR3 protein: CAWSPLAGETYEQYF
CDR3 DNA: TGTGCCTGGAGTCCACTAGCGGGGGAGACCTACGAGCAGTACTTC

clone size: few
D gene: TRBD2
J gene: TRBJ2-3
V gene: TRBV29-1
CDR3 protein: CSVEFLAGGGDTQYF
CDR3 DNA: TGCAGCGTTGAATTTCTAGCGGGAGGAGGGGATACGCAGTATTTT

clone size: few
D gene: TRBD2
J gene: TRBJ2-7
V gene: TRBV20-1
CDR3 protein: CSASGLAGATVYEQYF
CDR3 DNA: TGCAGTGCTAGTGGACTAGCGGGAGCCACGGTCTACGAGCAGTACTTC

clone size: many
D gene: NA
J gene: TRBJ2-5
V gene: TRBV5-6
CDR3 protein: CASSLAKTPPLF
CDR3 DNA: TGTGCCAGCAGCTTGGCTAAGACCCCGCCCCTCTTC

clone size: few
D gene: NA
J gene: TRBJ2-1
V gene: TRBV4-3
CDR3 protein: CASSQDGWGREYSEQFF
CDR3 DNA: TGCGCCAGCAGCCAAGATGGATGGGGCAGGGAGTATAGTGAGCAGTTCTTC

clone size: few
D gene: TRBD1
J gene: TRBJ1-2
V gene: TRBV11-2
CDR3 protein: CASTELRDRGRVYGYTF
CDR3 DNA: TGTGCCAGCACTGAATTAAGGGACAGGGGGCGCGTCTATGGCTACACCTTC

clone size: NA
D gene: NA
J gene: TRBJ2-1
V gene: TRBV28
CDR3 protein: CASRLSGYGQNEQFF
CDR3 DNA: TGTGCCAGCAGGCTCAGCGGGTATGGCCAAAATGAGCAGTTCTTC

clone size: many
D gene: NA
J gene: TRBJ2-6
V gene: TRBV10-2
CDR3 protein: CASSEWNSGANVLTF
CDR3 DNA: TGCGCCAGCAGTGAATGGAACTCTGGGGCCAACGTCCTGACTTTC

clone size: few
D gene: NA
J gene: TRBJ1-3
V gene: TRBV29-1
CDR3 protein: CSVTLSGNTIYF
CDR3 DNA: TGCAGTGTTACACTCTCTGGAAACACCATATATTTT

clone size: NA
D gene: NA
J gene: TRBJ2-3
V gene: TRBV18
CDR3 protein: CASSPEGRGDTQYF
CDR3 DNA: TGTGCCAGCTCACCAGAGGGGCGGGGAGATACGCAGTATTTT

clone size: few
D gene: TRBD2
J gene: TRBJ2-1
V gene: TRBV19
CDR3 protein: CATLAGADEQFF
CDR3 DNA: TGTGCCACCCTAGCGGGAGCGGATGAGCAGTTCTTC

clone size: few
D gene: NA
J gene: TRBJ2-7
V gene: TRBV12-3/TRBV12-4
CDR3 protein: CASSSPLGAYEQYF
CDR3 DNA: TGTGCCAGCAGTTCCCCCCTGGGAGCCTACGAGCAGTACTTC

clone size: NA
D gene: NA
J gene: TRBJ2-3
V gene: TRBV12-3/TRBV12-4
CDR3 protein: CASSLSGIADTQYF
CDR3 DNA: TGTGCCAGCAGTTTATCGGGGATCGCAGATACGCAGTATTTT

clone size: few
D gene: NA
J gene: TRBJ2-6
V gene: TRBV7-9
CDR3 protein: CASSLVRVSGANVLTF
CDR3 DNA: TGTGCCAGCAGCTTAGTCAGGGTCTCTGGGGCCAACGTCCTGACTTTC

clone size: NA
D gene: NA
J gene: TRBJ2-1
V gene: TRBV30
CDR3 protein: CAWSPTAYNEQFF
CDR3 DNA: TGTGCCTGGAGTCCGACAGCCTACAATGAGCAGTTCTTC

clone size: NA
D gene: TRBD1
J gene: TRBJ2-5
V gene: TRBV6-1
CDR3 protein: CASSERQGNQETQYF
CDR3 DNA: TGTGCCAGCAGTGAACGACAGGGAAACCAAGAGACCCAGTACTTC

clone size: few
D gene: NA
J gene: TRBJ2-5
V gene: TRBV20-1
CDR3 protein: CSARRSRGYGETQYF
CDR3 DNA: TGCAGTGCTAGACGGAGCCGAGGGTACGGGGAGACCCAGTACTTC

clone size: NA
D gene: TRBD2
J gene: TRBJ2-7
V gene: TRBV29-1
CDR3 protein: CSVEPLAGEFYEQYF
CDR3 DNA: TGCAGCGTTGAGCCTCTAGCGGGGGAATTTTACGAGCAGTACTTC

clone size: NA
D gene: TRBD1
J gene: TRBJ2-5
V gene: TRBV6-2/TRBV6-3
CDR3 protein: CASSYDRVGETQYF
CDR3 DNA: TGTGCCAGCAGCTACGACAGGGTAGGAGAGACCCAGTACTTC

clone size: NA
D gene: NA
J gene: TRBJ2-5
V gene: TRBV20-1
CDR3 protein: CSARDRQIGETQYF
CDR3 DNA: TGCAGTGCTAGAGATCGACAGATTGGGGAGACCCAGTACTTC

clone size: NA
D gene: NA
J gene: TRBJ1-1
V gene: TRBV9
CDR3 protein: CASSVGSRKMNTEAFF
CDR3 DNA: TGTGCCAGCAGCGTAGGGAGCAGAAAGATGAACACTGAAGCTTTCTTT

clone size: NA
D gene: NA
J gene: TRBJ2-2
V gene: TRBV27
CDR3 protein: CASSLWGLGELFF
CDR3 DNA: TGTGCCAGCAGTTTATGGGGTCTCGGGGAGCTGTTTTTT

clone size: NA
D gene: TRBD2
J gene: TRBJ2-5
V gene: TRBV10-3
CDR3 protein: CAIKALSGEETQYF
CDR3 DNA: TGTGCCATCAAGGCTCTGAGCGGGGAAGAGACCCAGTACTTC

clone size: NA
D gene: NA
J gene: TRBJ2-1
V gene: TRBV10-3
CDR3 protein: CAIAVGSGNEQFF
CDR3 DNA: TGTGCCATCGCTGTCGGAAGTGGGAATGAGCAGTTCTTC

clone size: few
D gene: NA
J gene: TRBJ2-5
V gene: TRBV20-1
CDR3 protein: CSAELAVQETQYF
CDR3 DNA: TGCAGTGCGGAACTAGCAGTTCAAGAGACCCAGTACTTC